This entry features one T cell receptor beta chain sequence. What it binds is not known. Measured with immunoSEQ multiplex PCR; TCRdb has only the in-frame clones, and not every one. The sample consists of about 120,000 clones, 85% to 90% of them appearing once. Germline CDR1 SNHLY, CDR2 FYNNEI. The V end lost 1 base, the J end lost 0 bases, and 6 bases lay between the germline ends. The CDR3 has 15 amino acids. This sample was included in a study of T cell responses to AZD1222 COVID-19 vaccine. Study overall: Second-dose groups at about 4 or about 12 weeks were pooled.

Study-level findings and limits: At baseline, just a handful of AZD1222 recipients tested seropositive.

The TCR sequence derives from an adult in good health. The chain uses TRBV2 and TRBJ1-4; the D is unclear. Sequenced material: peripheral blood, taken on day 0 of AZD1222 vaccination. As DNA, the CDR3 is TGTGCCAGCAGTGAAGTCGGGACAACTAATGAAAAACTGTTTTTT. This codes for CASSEVGTTNEKLFF.